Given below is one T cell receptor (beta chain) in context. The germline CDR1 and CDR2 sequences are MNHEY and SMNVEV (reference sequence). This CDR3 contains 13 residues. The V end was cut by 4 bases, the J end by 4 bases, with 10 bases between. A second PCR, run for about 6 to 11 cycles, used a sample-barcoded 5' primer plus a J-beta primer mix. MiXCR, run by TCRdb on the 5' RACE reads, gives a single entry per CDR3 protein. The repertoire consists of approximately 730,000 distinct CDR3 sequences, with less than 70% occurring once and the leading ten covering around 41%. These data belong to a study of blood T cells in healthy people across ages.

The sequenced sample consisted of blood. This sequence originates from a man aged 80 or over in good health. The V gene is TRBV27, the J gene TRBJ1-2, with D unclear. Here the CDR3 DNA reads TGTGCCAGCAGTTATGGCCAGCTCTATGGCTACACCTTC. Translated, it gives CASSYGQLYGYTF.